Below are 32 T cell receptor beta chains sequenced from a single sample in a study of CD8+ T cells in alopecia areata (dated by TCRdb to the late 2010s). Library method: the immunoSEQ multiplex PCR assay. For TCR sequencing, RNA was extracted from every sample and reverse transcribed into cDNA to serve as template. TCRdb provides this immuneACCESS table in a form limited to in-frame rearrangements. Some clones are lacking; in checked studies, under half of them reflect an unresolved V gene, and why the rest are absent is not known. The sample profile shows about 180,000 clones; 58% of them were found once. The ten largest clones capture under 20% of the sample. Sample treatment or condition, as interpreted from the label and publication: oral pan-JAK inhibitor, 5-10 mg twice daily. The material was CD4+ T cells sorted from blood, obtained at approximately week 61, from a patient treated with tofacitinib. Every receptor here comes from a human donor with alopecia areata.

V usage is TRBV6-1 and J usage is TRBJ2-5, with D hard to call. Germline-derived CDR1 and CDR2 are MNHNS and SASEGT. Trimming removed 2 bases from V and 0 bases from J, with 10 bases in between. The CDR3 contains 15 residues. The CDR3 reads CASSELLSDQETQYF. In DNA form, the CDR3 reads TGTGCCAGCAGTGAACTATTGTCAGACCAAGAGACCCAGTACTTC.

This chain links TRBV9 with TRBJ1-5; 10 bases align to TRBD1. The V and J ends lost 3 bases and 0 bases, in that order; junction bases with no gene match: 12. The length of the CDR3 is 19 residues. Germline-derived CDR1 and CDR2 are SGDLS and YYNGEE. The CDR3 region is CASSAFRDRGLCSNQPQHF. Here the CDR3 DNA reads TGTGCCAGCAGCGCATTCCGGGACAGGGGCTTATGTAGCAATCAGCCCCAGCATTTT.

The CDR3 nucleotides are TGCGCCAGCAGCCCGGAGGGGGTAAGAGCTTTCTTT. Protein sequence: CASSPEGVRAFF. The chain employs TRBV5-1 and TRBJ1-1, with a tentative D call TRBD1 (6 bases). Germline V gene lookup returns CDR1 SGHRS and CDR2 YFSETQ. The germline V and J ends were trimmed by 4 bases and 10 bases, with 14 bases remaining between them. The CDR3 has 12 residues.

A few counts support this clone. CDR3 in DNA: TGCAGCGTTGCCCGCGGACAAGAGACCCAGTACTTC. This encodes CSVARGQETQYF. V usage is TRBV29-1 and J usage is TRBJ2-5; D unresolved. V lost 4 bases, J lost 2 bases, and 8 bases lay in between. The CDR3 covers 12 residues. In germline, CDR1 is SQVTM, CDR2 ANQGSEA.

This chain connects TRBV18 to TRBJ1-2, with D tentatively TRBD1 (6 bases). This CDR3 spans 16 amino acids. Looked up from germline, CDR1 is KGHSH and CDR2 is LQKENI. The germline V and J ends were trimmed by 5 bases and 3 bases, with 19 bases remaining between them. In DNA form, the CDR3 reads TGTGCCAGCTCAACCCAATACAGGGTCGATCACTATGGCTACACCTTC. Translated: CASSTQYRVDHYGYTF.

The chain joins TRBV29-1 to TRBJ2-3; D is unresolved. Germline V CDR1 and CDR2: SQVTM, ANQGSEA. The CDR3 covers 13 residues. The V end was cut by 4 bases, the J end by 4 bases, with 12 bases between. The DNA for the CDR3 is TGCAGCGTTGGACACGCGCTCGCAGATACGCAGTATTTT. It yields the protein CSVGHALADTQYF.

The V gene is TRBV5-1, the J gene TRBJ2-7; TRBD1 might be the D (5 bases). CDR1 is SGHRS, CDR2 YFSETQ, per germline. V gave up 2 bases and J gave up 2 bases, with 8 bases separating them. The CDR3 is made up of 13 amino acids. In DNA form, the CDR3 reads TGCGCCAGCAGCTTCGACAGAACCTACGAGCAGTACTTC. As protein: CASSFDRTYEQYF.

The table lists this clone with a few counts. The genes are TRBV29-1 and TRBJ2-3; maybe TRBD1 (6 bases). V was shortened by 4 bases and J by 4 bases, with 21 bases between the two germline ends. CDR1 and CDR2 from the germline V gene are SQVTM and ANQGSEA. The CDR3 is made up of 16 amino acids. DNA for the CDR3: TGCAGCGTTGGGGGGACATACACAGCCGGGTCAGATACGCAGTATTTT. As protein: CSVGGTYTAGSDTQYF.

This clone has only a few counts. V gene TRBV27 combines with J gene TRBJ1-6; TRBD1 is a possible D gene (5 bases). Per the germline V gene, CDR1 is MNHEY and CDR2 is SMNVEV (reference sequence). The CDR3 runs to 13 residues. The V gene lost 10 bases and the J gene lost 7 bases, with 14 bases spanning the gap. The CDR3: CATRPGRNSPLHF. CDR3 nucleotide sequence: TGTGCCACCAGACCGGGACGGAATTCACCCCTCCACTTT.

This CDR3 reads CAWSVPPGLVSGYTF. The CDR3 DNA follows: TGTGCCTGGAGTGTACCCCCTGGGCTCGTGTCTGGCTACACCTTC. This chain connects TRBV30 to TRBJ1-2; no definite D call. In germline, CDR1 is GTSNPN, CDR2 SVGIG (reference sequence). The CDR3 has 15 amino acids. The V gene lost 0 bases and the J gene lost 7 bases, with 18 bases spanning the gap.

About this clone itself: The junction and the germline gene differ at one end; a read error may be behind it. This chain uses TRBV7-7 with TRBJ2-1, with a weak D call TRBD2 (5 bases). The length of the CDR3 is 13 residues. Germline CDR1 and CDR2: SSHAT and FNYEAQ (reference sequence). The CDR3 region is CASSHGGDNEQFF. As DNA, the CDR3 is TGTGCTAGCAGCCATGGAGGTGACAATGAGCAGTTCTTC. Filled out from reference TRBV7-7 and TRBJ2-1, the complete variable domain reads GAGVSQSPRYKVTKRGQDVTLRCDPISSHATLYWYQQALGQGPEFLTYFNYEAQPDKSGLPSDRFSAERPEGSISTLTIQRTEQRDSAMYRCASSHGGDNEQFFGPGTRLTVL.

This clone was observed a few times. The chain joins TRBV15 to TRBJ1-2, with D possibly matching TRBD1 (5 bases). V shed 1 base and J shed 6 bases, with 18 bases lying between them. Per germline, CDR1 LNHNV and CDR2 YYDKDF (reference sequence). This CDR3 is 16 amino acids long. CDR3 protein: CATSRARDPGHHGYTF. The CDR3 DNA follows: TGTGCCACCAGCAGAGCCCGGGACCCGGGGCACCATGGCTACACCTTC.

In its sample, this clone was seen a few times. The V and J genes are TRBV11-2 and TRBJ2-1; no firm D call. In germline, CDR1 is SGHAT, CDR2 FQNNGV. The CDR3 length is 15 residues. Trimming removed 1 base from V and 4 bases from J, with 11 bases in between. CDR3 in amino acids: CASSLAPSSYNEQFF. The CDR3, as DNA: TGTGCCAGCAGCTTAGCCCCTAGTTCGTACAATGAGCAGTTCTTC. The entire variable domain, with the rest obtained from reference TRBV11-2 and TRBJ2-1, is as follows: EAGVAQSPRYKIIEKRQSVAFWCNPISGHATLYWYQQILGQGPKLLIQFQNNGVVDDSQLPKDRFSAERLKGVDSTLKIQPAKLEDSAVYLCASSLAPSSYNEQFFGPGTRLTVL.

The chain couples TRBV28 to TRBJ1-1; D unclear. The CDR3 contains 13 residues. Germline CDR1 is MDHEN and CDR2 is SYDVKM. With 8 bases removed from V and 4 bases from J, the gap between germline ends came to 14 bases. The CDR3 spells CASYPFGVTEAFF. CDR3 nucleotide sequence: TGTGCCAGCTACCCGTTTGGAGTCACTGAAGCTTTCTTT.

The genes are TRBV5-1 and TRBJ2-3; TRBD1 matches at 7 bases. The trim removed 4 bases at V and 2 bases at J, leaving 4 bases unmatched. This CDR3 region has 14 residues. The V gene's germline CDR1 is SGHRS and CDR2 YFSETQ. CDR3 DNA sequence: TGCGCCAGCAGCAGACAGGGATACACAGATACGCAGTATTTT. Its translation is CASSRQGYTDTQYF.

This chain connects TRBV7-3 to TRBJ2-3; 9 bases agree with TRBD2. CDR1 and CDR2 (germline): SGHTA, FQGTGA. The CDR3 contains 16 residues. V was pared by 4 bases and J by 0 bases, with 5 bases of the junction left unmatched. CDR3 amino acids: CASSSKRGESTDTQYF. DNA of the CDR3: TGTGCCAGCAGCTCCAAGCGGGGGGAAAGCACAGATACGCAGTATTTT.

The CDR3 sequence is CASSGGQGRSGANVLTF. The CDR3 DNA reads as TGTGCCAGCAGCGGCGGACAGGGGAGGTCTGGGGCCAACGTCCTGACTTTC. V usage is TRBV2 and J usage is TRBJ2-6; TRBD1 aligns across 9 bases. The germline gives CDR1 SNHLY, CDR2 FYNNEI. CDR3 length: 17 residues. V lost 6 bases to trimming and J lost 1 base; unmatched junction nucleotides: 7.

In regard to this clone: This sample includes further DNA sequences coding for the same CDR3. The gene calls are TRBV5-6 and TRBJ2-5; 7 positions agree with TRBD1. Looked up from germline, CDR1 is SGHDT and CDR2 is YYEEEE. The CDR3 totals 14 residues. Germline trimming cut 2 bases from V and 2 bases from J; bases unmatched to any gene: 3. Written as DNA, the CDR3 is TGTGCCAGCAGCTTAGGGGACAGACAAGAGACCCAGTACTTC. It yields the protein CASSLGDRQETQYF. The whole variable domain, filled in from reference TRBV5-6 and TRBJ2-5, reads DAGVTQSPTHLIKTRGQQVTLRCSPKSGHDTVSWYQQALGQGPQFIFQYYEEEERQRGNFPDRFSGHQFPNYSSELNVNALLLGDSALYLCASSLGDRQETQYFGPGTRLLVL.

The CDR3 DNA reads TGCGCCAGCAGCTTTGGGACAGGCGTTAACTATGGCTACACCTTC. It translates to CASSFGTGVNYGYTF. The chain joins TRBV5-1 to TRBJ1-2, with 8 bases identical to TRBD1. The V gene's germline CDR1 is SGHRS and CDR2 YFSETQ. This CDR3 has 15 residues. The V segment lost 2 bases and the J segment 1 base; nucleotides outside the gene matches: 4.

About this clone itself: Other DNA sequences in this specimen translate into the identical CDR3. V usage is TRBV30 and J usage is TRBJ1-2, with D maybe TRBD1 (5 bases). Trimming stripped 0 bases from V and 2 bases from J, with 7 bases between. This CDR3 region has 13 residues. Germline V gene sequence: CDR1 GTSNPN, CDR2 SVGIG (reference sequence). The chain's CDR3 is CAWSVRGNYGYTF. DNA for the CDR3: TGTGCCTGGAGTGTGCGGGGGAACTATGGCTACACCTTC.

This clone has only one observation. The chain recombines TRBV19 with TRBJ2-1, with TRBD1 matching 10 bases. The CDR3 extends over 15 amino acids. The trim removed 6 bases at V and 4 bases at J, leaving 6 bases unmatched. Germline V gene sequence: CDR1 LNHDA, CDR2 SQIVND (reference sequence). CDR3 sequence reads: CASRRGQGQYNEQFF. The CDR3 DNA is TGTGCCAGTAGGCGGGGACAGGGGCAATACAATGAGCAGTTCTTC.

This chain joins TRBV7-2 and TRBJ1-2; possible D gene TRBD1, 5 bases. Deletions cut 0 bases from V and 8 bases from J, with 13 bases between. The CDR3 is 14 amino acids. Germline V lookup: CDR1 SGHTA, CDR2 FQGNSA. CDR3 protein: CASSLARGPPGYTF. The CDR3 coding sequence is TGTGCCAGCAGCTTAGCGAGGGGCCCGCCGGGCTACACCTTC.

This clone has only one observation. The CDR3 DNA follows: TGTGCCAGCAGCCCAAGGGGGGGCCACACCGGGGAGCTGTTTTTT. Amino acid sequence: CASSPRGGHTGELFF. The chain has TRBV7-9 and TRBJ2-2, with D possibly TRBD2 on 7 matching bases. V lost 5 bases to trimming and J lost 3 bases, with 13 bases between them. The CDR3 is 15 amino acids. CDR1 is SEHNR and CDR2 is FQNEAQ in the germline V gene (reference sequence).

V usage is TRBV15 and J usage is TRBJ2-1, with TRBD1 as a possible D gene (5 bases). Trimming took off 0 bases at V and 9 bases at J, with 9 bases between the two ends. CDR1 and CDR2 (germline): LNHNV, YYDKDF (reference sequence). CDR3 length: 13 amino acids. CDR3 coding DNA: TGTGCCACCAGCAGAGATATCAGGGTTGAGCAGTTCTTC. It encodes CATSRDIRVEQFF.

This chain uses TRBV4-1 with TRBJ2-3; no firm D call. Trimming stripped 0 bases from V and 5 bases from J, with 12 bases between. This CDR3 is built from 15 residues. The germline V gene has CDR1 MGHRA and CDR2 YSYEKL. CDR3 bases: TGCGCCAGCAGCCAAGAACGCACCAACGAAGATACGCAGTATTTT. It codes for CASSQERTNEDTQYF.

This clone was seen a few times. V is TRBV13 and J is TRBJ1-5; D is perhaps TRBD1 (6 bases). CDR1 and CDR2 (germline): PRHDT, FYEKMQ (reference sequence). Trimming stripped 0 bases from V and 4 bases from J, with 7 bases between. CDR3 length: 14 residues. The CDR3 DNA reads as TGTGCCAGCAGCTTAGGGGACAGAAATCAGCCCCAGCATTTT. Translated, it gives CASSLGDRNQPQHF. The full variable domain, completed using reference TRBV13 and TRBJ1-5, is AAGVIQSPRHLIKEKRETATLKCYPIPRHDTVYWYQQGPGQDPQFLISFYEKMQSDKGSIPDRFSAQQFSDYHSELNMSSLELGDSALYFCASSLGDRNQPQHFGDGTRLSIL.

This CDR3 reads CAISESGAEYEQYF. DNA of the CDR3: TGTGCCATCAGTGAGTCAGGGGCCGAATACGAGCAGTACTTC. The genes are TRBV10-3 and TRBJ2-7, with D maybe TRBD1 (5 bases). CDR3 length: 14 amino acids. The germline CDR1 and CDR2 sequences are ENHRY and SYGVKD. V was trimmed by 0 bases and J by 4 bases, leaving 10 bases between them.

The V call is TRBV11-3, the J call TRBJ2-7; TRBD2 matches 8 bases. J was trimmed by 7 bases and V by 6 bases; bases with no gene match: 17. The CDR3 length is 16 residues. Germline V gene lookup returns CDR1 SGHNT and CDR2 YENEEA. In DNA form, the CDR3 reads TGTGCCAGCAGTCCTTCCCGAGCGGGGGAATCGGGAGAGCAGTACTTC. Amino acid sequence: CASSPSRAGESGEQYF.

J is TRBJ2-3 and V is TRBV29-1, with D unresolved. With 5 bases removed from V and 1 base from J, the gap between germline ends came to 10 bases. Per germline, CDR1 SQVTM and CDR2 ANQGSEA. The CDR3 is 13 amino acids. The CDR3 DNA follows: TGCAGCGTTTTGGGTTCCGGCACAGATACGCAGTATTTT. This translates into CSVLGSGTDTQYF.

This chain joins TRBV5-1 and TRBJ1-2; D is undetermined. V lost 6 bases to trimming and J lost 2 bases, with 17 bases between them. This CDR3 region has 15 residues. Germline CDR1 reads SGHRS; CDR2 reads YFSETQ. The CDR3 bases are TGCGCCAGCACTCCTTTACCTGGAGTAAACTATGGCTACACCTTC. Its translation is CASTPLPGVNYGYTF.

J is TRBJ2-3 and V is TRBV30; D unclear. V was clipped by 0 bases and J by 1 base, with 8 bases between them. The CDR3 extends over 14 amino acids. Germline V lookup: CDR1 GTSNPN, CDR2 SVGIG (reference sequence). This CDR3 reads CAWSVRLGTDTQYF. The CDR3 region has the DNA TGTGCCTGGAGTGTACGATTGGGCACAGATACGCAGTATTTT.

This sequence joins TRBV30 and TRBJ2-7, with unresolved D. This CDR3 contains 13 residues. Germline V CDR1 and CDR2: GTSNPN, SVGIG (reference sequence). Trimming pared 2 bases from V and 2 bases from J, leaving 10 bases between. The CDR3 bases are TGTGCCTGGAGTTCAGATTCCGCCTACGAGCAGTACTTC. Translated, it gives CAWSSDSAYEQYF.